These 26 T cell receptor beta chains were all obtained from the same sample, sequenced in a study of blood T cell repertoires in COVID-19. Some clones are missing from TCRdb's copy, which holds only in-frame ones; the method was immunoSEQ multiplex PCR. The sample includes 300,000 to 400,000 clones, approximately 90% seen only once; the top ten take around 10%. Sequencing input: peripheral blood. Source of these receptors: a young man with COVID-19, enrolled during active disease.

Only one count was recorded for this clone. The chain is built from TRBV6-2 or TRBV6-3 and TRBJ2-1; 7 nucleotides line up with TRBD2. The CDR3 consists of 17 residues. Looked up from germline, CDR1 is MNHEY and CDR2 is SVGEGT. V shed 6 bases, J shed 5 bases, and the junction held 16 bases outside the gene matches. The CDR3 protein is CASSRYRPGGTDNEQFF. The DNA of the CDR3 is TGTGCCAGCAGCAGGTACCGCCCGGGGGGAACGGACAATGAGCAGTTCTTC.

This chain connects TRBV7-3 to TRBJ2-1; 9 bases are shared with TRBD2. CDR1 and CDR2 (germline): SGHTA, FQGTGA. This CDR3 is built from 15 residues. V was clipped by 2 bases and J by 8 bases; unmatched bases: 7. The CDR3 reads CASSLAGGPADEQFF. The CDR3 region has the DNA TGTGCCAGCAGCTTAGCGGGAGGGCCGGCGGATGAGCAGTTCTTC.

This clone was found once. V gene TRBV18 combines with J gene TRBJ1-3, with D unclear. Germline-derived CDR1 and CDR2 are KGHSH and LQKENI. The CDR3 sequence is 15 residues long. Trimming took off 2 bases at V and 4 bases at J, with 12 bases between the two ends. CDR3 in DNA: TGTGCCAGCTCACCAATCGGGGAACGAGGAAACACCATATATTTT. Its protein product is CASSPIGERGNTIYF.

The chain combines TRBV6-6 with TRBJ1-5; D unresolved. Germline V gene sequence: CDR1 MNHNY, CDR2 SVGAGI (reference sequence). The CDR3 covers 14 residues. V was pared by 0 bases and J by 3 bases, with 6 bases between. CDR3 amino acids: CASSYSQANQPQHF. The CDR3 region has the DNA TGTGCCAGCAGTTACTCGCAGGCCAATCAGCCCCAGCATTTT.

This chain joins TRBV18 and TRBJ2-5, with 7 nucleotides matching TRBD1. From germline, CDR1 is KGHSH and CDR2 LQKENI. J gave up 3 bases and V 5 bases, and 15 bases lay outside the gene matches. The CDR3 consists of 17 residues. The DNA of the CDR3 is TGTGCCAGCTCAACAATAAGCCACAGGGGTACTAAAGAGACCCAGTACTTC. The encoded protein is CASSTISHRGTKETQYF.

This clone was counted only a few times. V is TRBV7-2 and J is TRBJ1-3, with D possibly being TRBD1 (5 bases). The germline V and J ends were trimmed by 2 bases and 0 bases, with 14 bases remaining between them. CDR3 length: 17 residues. Germline CDR1 reads SGHTA; CDR2 reads FQGNSA. The CDR3 reads CASSLSPGGFSGNTIYF. CDR3 sequence (DNA): TGTGCCAGCAGCTTATCGCCGGGGGGATTCTCTGGAAACACCATATATTTT.

The chain has TRBV29-1 and TRBJ1-1; the D gene is possibly TRBD1 (6 bases). Germline values: CDR1 SQVTM, CDR2 ANQGSEA. The CDR3 runs to 13 residues. V was cut by 5 bases and J by 1 base, with 11 bases left in between. The DNA of the CDR3 is TGCAGCGTTCCGGGACAAACGAACACTGAAGCTTTCTTT. Translating it yields CSVPGQTNTEAFF.

Concerning this clone: An end of the junction does not agree with germline; a read error may underlie this. V gene TRBV7-2 combines with J gene TRBJ2-7, with TRBD2 as a possible D gene (5 bases). Per the germline V gene, CDR1 is SGHTA and CDR2 is FQGNSA. This CDR3 contains 14 residues. In DNA form, the CDR3 reads TGTGCCAGCAGCCTAGCTCAGTCATTCTACGAGCAGTACTTC. Its protein is CASSLAQSFYEQYF.

This chain uses TRBV2 with TRBJ2-2; maybe TRBD1 (7 bases). V was cut by 6 bases and J by 3 bases, with 11 bases left in between. The CDR3 spans 14 residues. CDR1 and CDR2 from the germline V gene are SNHLY and FYNNEI. The chain's CDR3 is CASSRRGDTGELFF. CDR3 DNA sequence: TGTGCCAGCAGCCGCAGGGGGGACACCGGGGAGCTGTTTTTT.

This rearrangement joins TRBV7-9 to TRBJ1-2; D is ambiguous. The CDR3 is made up of 13 amino acids. Trimming stripped 3 bases from V and 4 bases from J, with 9 bases between. Germline CDR1 and CDR2: SEHNR and FQNEAQ (reference sequence). The CDR3 sequence: CASSLAGTYGYTF. CDR3 nucleotide sequence: TGTGCCAGCAGCTTGGCAGGTACCTATGGCTACACCTTC.

J is TRBJ2-7 and V is TRBV3-1 (or the pseudogene TRBV3-2), with a possible D match to TRBD1 (5 bases). V lost 5 bases and J lost 0, with 11 bases in between. Germline V gene sequence: CDR1 LGHDT, CDR2 YNNKEL (reference sequence). CDR3 size: 14 residues. The CDR3 nucleotides are TGTGCCAGCAGCGAAGCAGGGTACTCCTACGAGCAGTACTTC. Residues: CASSEAGYSYEQYF.

V usage is TRBV29-1 and J usage is TRBJ2-7; 10 bases align to TRBD2. In germline, CDR1 is SQVTM, CDR2 ANQGSEA. The CDR3 runs to 13 residues. The V and J ends lost 7 bases and 2 bases, in that order; junction bases with no gene match: 5. In DNA form, the CDR3 reads TGCAGCGCAGGGACTAGCGTTCCCTACGAGCAGTACTTC. This translates into CSAGTSVPYEQYF.

V and J are TRBV18 and TRBJ1-1, with D perhaps matching TRBD1 (5 bases). This CDR3 contains 15 residues. V lost 4 bases to trimming and J lost 1 base, with 13 bases between them. The germline V gene encodes CDR1 KGHSH and CDR2 LQKENI. The CDR3: CASSREWGRNTEAFF. DNA for the CDR3: TGTGCCAGCTCACGAGAATGGGGCAGGAACACTGAAGCTTTCTTT. The whole variable domain, remainder taken from reference TRBV18 and TRBJ1-1, is NAGVMQNPRHLVRRRGQEARLRCSPMKGHSHVYWYRQLPEEGLKFMVYLQKENIIDESGMPKERFSAEFPKEGPSILRIQQVVRGDSAAYFCASSREWGRNTEAFFGQGTRLTVV.

A single count supports this clone. V usage is TRBV6-2 or TRBV6-3 and J usage is TRBJ1-2, with D tentatively TRBD1 (6 bases). Per the germline V gene, CDR1 is MNHEY and CDR2 is SVGEGT. Trimming removed 3 bases from V and 4 bases from J, with 15 bases in between. The CDR3 sequence is 15 residues long. The CDR3 region is CASSYDRTVLYGYTF. The CDR3 DNA follows: TGTGCCAGCAGTTATGACAGGACAGTCCTCTATGGCTACACCTTC.

V and J are TRBV3-1 (or the pseudogene TRBV3-2) and TRBJ2-5; 9 nucleotides match TRBD2. The CDR3 has 14 amino acids. CDR1 LGHDT and CDR2 YNNKEL come from the germline V gene (reference sequence). V dropped 4 bases and J dropped 3; count of bases not matched to a gene: 3. CDR3 region: CASSPTSGEETQYF. The CDR3 DNA sequence: TGTGCCAGCAGCCCGACTAGCGGTGAAGAGACCCAGTACTTC.

The chain recombines TRBV12-3 or TRBV12-4 with TRBJ1-1; 8 nucleotides line up with TRBD1. This CDR3 is 13 amino acids long. Losses at the gene ends were 6 bases for V and 6 bases for J; bases not matched to a gene: 6. The CDR3 spells CASRRDRMSEAFF. CDR3 coding DNA: TGTGCCAGCAGGAGGGACAGGATGTCTGAAGCTTTCTTT.

This clone was seen a single time. This chain joins TRBV28 and TRBJ2-1, with D unresolved. This CDR3 has 15 residues. V was shortened by 9 bases and J by 5 bases, with 20 bases between the two germline ends. The germline gives CDR1 MDHEN, CDR2 SYDVKM. The CDR3 nucleotides are TGTGCCAGTCCACCACAGCCCCCAAAAAACAATGAGCAGTTCTTC. This encodes CASPPQPPKNNEQFF.

The chain's CDR3 is CASSPPGLAWPYEQYF. CDR3 sequence (DNA): TGTGCCAGCAGCCCCCCCGGACTAGCGTGGCCCTACGAGCAGTACTTC. The V call is TRBV7-9, the J call TRBJ2-7; TRBD2 matches 9 bases. The CDR3 spans 16 residues. The germline gives CDR1 SEHNR, CDR2 FQNEAQ (reference sequence). Losses at the gene ends were 5 bases for V and 2 bases for J; bases not matched to a gene: 10.

Only one count was recorded for this clone. The V and J genes are TRBV6-6 and TRBJ2-7; 9 bases map to TRBD1. J gave up 4 bases and V 7 bases, and 14 bases lay outside the gene matches. Germline lookup yields CDR1 MNHNY and CDR2 SVGAGI (reference sequence). This CDR3 is built from 16 residues. The CDR3, as DNA: TGTGCCAGCACCATAAAACGGGGACAGGGAGAGTACGAGCAGTACTTC. It encodes CASTIKRGQGEYEQYF.

This clone has just one count. The rearrangement uses TRBV9 and TRBJ2-7; D is perhaps TRBD1 (5 bases). Germline lookup yields CDR1 SGDLS and CDR2 YYNGEE. V was pared by 1 base and J by 4 bases, with 15 bases between. The CDR3 extends over 15 amino acids. Here the CDR3 DNA reads TGTGCCAGCAGCGTAAGGCCCGACAGACCATACGAGCAGTACTTC. Translated, it gives CASSVRPDRPYEQYF.

The gene calls are TRBV19 and TRBJ1-5, with 8 bases lining up with TRBD1. CDR1 and CDR2 (germline): LNHDA, SQIVND (reference sequence). Unmatched junction bases numbered 2, after V lost 3 bases and J lost 1 base. This CDR3 has 15 residues. The CDR3 DNA follows: TGTGCCAGTAGTATTACAGGGGGAAGCAATCAGCCCCAGCATTTT. Translation gives CASSITGGSNQPQHF. The full variable domain, its missing parts supplied by reference TRBV19 and TRBJ1-5, is DGGITQSPKYLFRKEGQNVTLSCEQNLNHDAMYWYRQDPGQGLRLIYYSQIVNDFQKGDIAEGYSVSREKKESFPLTVTSAQKNPTAFYLCASSITGGSNQPQHFGDGTRLSIL.

V gene TRBV11-1 combines with J gene TRBJ2-7, with 9 bases aligning to TRBD1. This CDR3 is built from 15 residues. The germline V gene has CDR1 SGHAT and CDR2 FQDESV (reference sequence). The junction had 5 bases not matched to a gene; V was cut back by 5 bases and J by 0 bases. The CDR3 DNA is TGTGCCAGCAGCGACAGGGGGACTTCCTCCTACGAGCAGTACTTC. As protein: CASSDRGTSSYEQYF.

The chain has TRBV29-1 and TRBJ1-1, with TRBD1 as a possible D gene (5 bases). Deletions cut 7 bases from V and 2 bases from J, with 11 bases between. The germline gives CDR1 SQVTM, CDR2 ANQGSEA. This CDR3 has 12 residues. The CDR3, as DNA: TGCAGCGGGGGCGAAGCCAACACTGAAGCTTTCTTT. Its protein is CSGGEANTEAFF.

The rearrangement links TRBV9 to TRBJ2-6, with TRBD1 matching 8 bases. J was trimmed by 0 bases and V by 4 bases; bases with no gene match: 15. Germline lookup yields CDR1 SGDLS and CDR2 YYNGEE. The CDR3 contains 20 residues. The CDR3 nucleotides are TGTGCCAGCAGCCTCCCCCCCGGGACAGGAGTACTCTCTGGGGCCAACGTCCTGACTTTC. This sequence encodes CASSLPPGTGVLSGANVLTF.

The table lists this clone with a few counts. V and J are TRBV2 and TRBJ1-1, with TRBD1 as a possible D gene (6 bases). Trimming removed 4 bases from V and 2 bases from J, with 14 bases in between. In germline, CDR1 is SNHLY, CDR2 FYNNEI. The CDR3 covers 15 residues. CDR3 bases: TGTGCCAGCAGTGCCCGGGGACATTCAAACACTGAAGCTTTCTTT. The encoded protein is CASSARGHSNTEAFF.

This clone was detected once. V gene TRBV11-3 combines with J gene TRBJ2-2; 7 bases are shared with TRBD1. The CDR3 contains 17 residues. V gave up 1 base and J gave up 3 bases; unmatched junction bases: 8. Per the germline V gene, CDR1 is SGHNT and CDR2 is YENEEA. As DNA, the CDR3 is TGTGCCAGCAGCTTAGGAGCAGACAGGGCCTACACCGGGGAGCTGTTTTTT. Translation gives CASSLGADRAYTGELFF.